In this sample, the clone carrying this TCR beta chain turned up a few times. The antigen is undetermined. Primers included in the PCR were 60 Vbeta and 13 Jbeta primers. The method was immunoSEQ multiplex PCR; TCRdb's version includes in-frame clones alone and lacks a portion of them. This table has 100,000 to 150,000 clones, 7% to 9.5% appearing once. V shed 5 bases and J shed 3 bases, with 13 bases lying between them. This CDR3 has 14 residues. Germline lookup yields CDR1 SGHVS and CDR2 FQNEAQ. The data are from a study of cytomegalovirus exposure and HLA in healthy donors. Study-level results: Trimming of TCR beta V- and J-genes showed a link, identified in a later analysis, to a missense DCLRE1C variant. The likely explanation for a cluster of highly shared sequence variants was sequencing artifact. A list of 150 or so TCR beta chains associated with cytomegalovirus was given.

The gene calls are TRBV7-8 and TRBJ1-1; D might be TRBD1 (6 bases). The receptor was derived from a woman aged 40 to 49 in good health and CMV-seropositive. What was sequenced was PBMCs. This CDR3 reads CASSTRQADTEAFF. CDR3 nucleotide sequence: TGTGCCAGCAGCACCCGACAGGCGGACACTGAAGCTTTCTTT.